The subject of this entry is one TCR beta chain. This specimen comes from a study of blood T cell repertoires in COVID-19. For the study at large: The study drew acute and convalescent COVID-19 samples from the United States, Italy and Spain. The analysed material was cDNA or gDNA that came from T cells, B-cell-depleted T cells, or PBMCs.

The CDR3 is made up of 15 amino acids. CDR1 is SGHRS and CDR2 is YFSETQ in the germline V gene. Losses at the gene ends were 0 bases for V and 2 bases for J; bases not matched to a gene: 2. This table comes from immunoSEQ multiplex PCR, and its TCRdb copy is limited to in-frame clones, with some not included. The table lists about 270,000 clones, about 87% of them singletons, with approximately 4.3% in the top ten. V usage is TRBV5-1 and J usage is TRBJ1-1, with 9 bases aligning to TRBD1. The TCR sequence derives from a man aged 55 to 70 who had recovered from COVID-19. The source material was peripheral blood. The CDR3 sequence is CASSLDRGPNTEAFF. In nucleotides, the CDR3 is TGCGCCAGCAGCTTGGACAGGGGGCCAAACACTGAAGCTTTCTTT.